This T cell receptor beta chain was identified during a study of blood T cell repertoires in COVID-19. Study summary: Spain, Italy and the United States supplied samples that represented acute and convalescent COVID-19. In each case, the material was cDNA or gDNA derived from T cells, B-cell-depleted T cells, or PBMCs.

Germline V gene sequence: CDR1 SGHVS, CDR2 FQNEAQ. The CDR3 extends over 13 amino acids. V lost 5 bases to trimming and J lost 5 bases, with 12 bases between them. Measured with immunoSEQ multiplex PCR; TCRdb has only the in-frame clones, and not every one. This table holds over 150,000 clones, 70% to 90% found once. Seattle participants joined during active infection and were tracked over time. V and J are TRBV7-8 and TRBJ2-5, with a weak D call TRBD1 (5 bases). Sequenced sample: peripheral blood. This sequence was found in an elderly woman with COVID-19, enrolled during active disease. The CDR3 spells CASSPRATETQYF. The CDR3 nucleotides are TGTGCCAGCAGCCCCAGGGCGACGGAGACCCAGTACTTC.